This T cell receptor beta chain was recorded in a study of monozygotic twins with cystic fibrosis (dated by TCRdb to about 2021). Regarding the research as a whole: Barcoded libraries were prepared with approximately 15 PCR cycles from approximately 2.8 micrograms of fragmented DNA. Data for three of the twin pairs had been reported previously in another context. To gauge how much genetics shapes V and J gene usage, the researchers compared TCR beta repertoires both within and across 16 monozygotic twin pairs who have cystic fibrosis. The cohort included ten female and six male twin pairs, mostly children and adolescents, aged roughly 2.0 to 40 years with a median of around 8.6 years. Twins were ranked among some 1,000 cohort participants for weight-for-height and FEVPerc (FEV1 disease centile) at the day of blood sampling.

The CDR3 goes from the cysteine to the phenylalanine over 14 residues. The sequence is cut down to CDR3 DNA, 42 bases in frame from base 1. V is cut by 2 bases and J by 2 bases, and the space between the germline ends is 9 bases. CDR1 GTSNPN and CDR2 SVGIG are derived from the germline V gene (reference sequence). The research as a whole found: Monozygotic CF twin pairs shared significantly more nucleotide-identical clonotypes within each pair than unrelated CF individuals shared with one another (P = 0.000026, Mann-Whitney). The greatest similarity to the co-twin was observed for V gene usage in 13 of 16 pairs and for J usage in 8 of 16 pairs, which suggested genetic constraints. Simpson clonality was found to be generally low (median roughly 0.009), suggesting a naive-dominated repertoire, although higher clonality was observed in the most severely affected patients. The cohort was small, and the number of shared CDR3s showed no association with age, concordance or disease severity.

Details on this clone: There is no known antigen for this receptor. Base qualities were left out, and no much larger clone turns up one base away.

The twin pairs came from the European Cystic Fibrosis Twin and Sibling Study Cohort, a cohort that recruited patients from roughly 160 CF clinics across 14 European countries. Both zygosity and CFTR genotype were checked in-house, and zygosity was tested with multiplex PCR across nine short tandem repeat loci. Peripheral blood was sampled from each twin, and clinical parameters were recorded on the day of blood sampling. Phenol/chloroform extraction was used to isolate genomic DNA from peripheral blood cells, and the DNA was then kept in TE buffer at 4 degrees C. TCR beta CDR3 regions were amplified by multiplex PCR using the immunoSEQ immune profiling system, following the manufacturer's instructions. An Illumina NextSeq system was used to carry out the sequencing. In the paper's pipeline: Sequence data were processed on the immunoSEQ Analyzer platform, and clonality was computed as the square root of Simpson's index of productive rearrangements. Similarity in V and J usage was quantified by Jensen-Shannon distance, and CDR3 generation probabilities were calculated with OLGA. The immuneACCESS database (August 2020) and VDJdb (December 2020) were searched for shared CDR3 sequences. TCRdb re-hosts the immuneACCESS table, in-frame sequences only. Its copies lack some clones; in the studies checked, an unresolved V gene accounts for under half of them, and the cause for the rest is not known. Clonal size and the V and J genes are those of that table, whereas D and trimming came from the DNA. Counted in this sample were around 25,000 clones; under 95% of them appeared once. The top ten constitute roughly 0.3% of the sample.

This receptor chain uses TRBV30 and TRBJ1-4; no D gene call is confident. What was sequenced was blood. This receptor was identified in a girl aged 2-15 years with cystic fibrosis. The nucleotides are TGTGCCTGGAGTATGGGTTGGACTAATGAAAAACTGTTTTTT. The resulting protein is CAWSMGWTNEKLFF.